This T cell receptor beta chain was obtained from a study of T cells in Graves' hyperthyroidism and ophthalmopathy. Findings and caveats of the study: Among clonotypes expanded in thyroid above 0.001, most were also found in blood.

The CDR3 regions of TCR beta were amplified from RNA transcripts. Researchers ran a first-round RT-PCR on the TCR CDR3 using the HTBI primer set. One entry per CDR3 protein results from TCRdb running MiXCR on the multiplex PCR reads. The top ten clones hold less than 9% of a sample with 600,000 to 700,000 distinct CDR3 sequences, about 45% of them seen once. V was pared by 6 bases and J by 6 bases, with 8 bases between. The CDR3 has 11 amino acids. Germline CDR1 DFQATT, CDR2 SNEGSKA (reference sequence). This clonotype was counted ten times or more. The antigen is unknown. The sequenced material came from peripheral blood or thyroid tissue (not recorded which). The TCR sequence derives from an adult man with Graves' disease, either hyperthyroidism or ophthalmopathy (not recorded which). The chain is built from TRBV20-1 and TRBJ1-4; no clear D. CDR3 nucleotides: TGCAGTGCCACCCATTATGAAAAACTGTTTTTT. Protein sequence: CSATHYEKLFF.